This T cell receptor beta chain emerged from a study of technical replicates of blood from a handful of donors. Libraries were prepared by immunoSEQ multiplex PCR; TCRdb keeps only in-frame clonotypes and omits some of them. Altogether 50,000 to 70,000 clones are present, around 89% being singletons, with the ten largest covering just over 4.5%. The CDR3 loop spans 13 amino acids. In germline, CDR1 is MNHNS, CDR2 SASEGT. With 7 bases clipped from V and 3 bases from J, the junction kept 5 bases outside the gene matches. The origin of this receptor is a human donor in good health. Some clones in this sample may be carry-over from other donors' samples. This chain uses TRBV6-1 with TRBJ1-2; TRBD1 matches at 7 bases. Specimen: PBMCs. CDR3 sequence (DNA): TGTGCCAGCACCAAGACAGGGTACTATGGCTACACCTTC. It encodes CASTKTGYYGYTF.